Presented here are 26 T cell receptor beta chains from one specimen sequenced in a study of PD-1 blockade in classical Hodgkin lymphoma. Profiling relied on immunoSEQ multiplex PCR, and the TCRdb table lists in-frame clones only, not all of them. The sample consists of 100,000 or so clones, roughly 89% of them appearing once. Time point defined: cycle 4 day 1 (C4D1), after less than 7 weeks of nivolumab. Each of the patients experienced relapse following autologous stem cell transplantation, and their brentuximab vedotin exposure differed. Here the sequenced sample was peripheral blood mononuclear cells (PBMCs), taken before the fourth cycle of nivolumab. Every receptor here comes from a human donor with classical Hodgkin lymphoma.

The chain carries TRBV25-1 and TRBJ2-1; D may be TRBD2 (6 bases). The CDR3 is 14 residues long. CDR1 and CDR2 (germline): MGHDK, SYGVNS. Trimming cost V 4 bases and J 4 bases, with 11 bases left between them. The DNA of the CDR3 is TGTGCCAGCAGTGGGCTAGCGCATTACAATGAGCAGTTCTTC. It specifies CASSGLAHYNEQFF.

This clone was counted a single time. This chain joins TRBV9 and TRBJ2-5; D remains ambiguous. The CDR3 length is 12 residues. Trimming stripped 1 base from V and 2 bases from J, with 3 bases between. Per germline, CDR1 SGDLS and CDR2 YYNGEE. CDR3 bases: TGTGCCAGCAGCGTATCACAAGAGACCCAGTACTTC. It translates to CASSVSQETQYF.

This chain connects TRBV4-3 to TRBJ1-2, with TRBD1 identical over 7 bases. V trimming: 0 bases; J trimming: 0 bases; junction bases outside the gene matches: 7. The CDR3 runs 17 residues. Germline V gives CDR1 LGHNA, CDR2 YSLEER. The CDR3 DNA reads TGCGCCAGCAGCCAAGAGGGGCCAGGGGGGACTAACTATGGCTACACCTTC. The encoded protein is CASSQEGPGGTNYGYTF.

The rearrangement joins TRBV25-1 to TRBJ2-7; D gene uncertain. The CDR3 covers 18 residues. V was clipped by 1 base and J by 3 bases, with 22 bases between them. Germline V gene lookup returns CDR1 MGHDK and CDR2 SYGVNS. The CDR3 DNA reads TGTGCCAGCAGTGAATTGGTAGGTAAGCTCTTTTTCGACTACGAGCAGTACTTC. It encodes CASSELVGKLFFDYEQYF.

CDR3 DNA: TGTGCCAGCTCACCATCAATCAGGGACGTGAACACCGGGGAGCTGTTTTTT. Translating gives CASSPSIRDVNTGELFF. J is TRBJ2-2 and V is TRBV18; D is possibly TRBD1 or TRBD2 (5 bases each). The CDR3 sequence is 17 residues long. Deletions cut 2 bases from V and 1 base from J, with 14 bases between. Looked up from germline, CDR1 is KGHSH and CDR2 is LQKENI. The entire variable domain, with the rest obtained from reference TRBV18 and TRBJ2-2, is as follows: NAGVMQNPRHLVRRRGQEARLRCSPMKGHSHVYWYRQLPEEGLKFMVYLQKENIIDESGMPKERFSAEFPKEGPSILRIQQVVRGDSAAYFCASSPSIRDVNTGELFFGEGSRLTVL.

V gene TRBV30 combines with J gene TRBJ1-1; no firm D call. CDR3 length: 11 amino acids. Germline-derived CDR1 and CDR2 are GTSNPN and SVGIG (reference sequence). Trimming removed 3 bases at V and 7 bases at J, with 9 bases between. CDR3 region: CAWSHGDEAFF. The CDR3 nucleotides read TGTGCCTGGAGCCACGGGGATGAAGCTTTCTTT.

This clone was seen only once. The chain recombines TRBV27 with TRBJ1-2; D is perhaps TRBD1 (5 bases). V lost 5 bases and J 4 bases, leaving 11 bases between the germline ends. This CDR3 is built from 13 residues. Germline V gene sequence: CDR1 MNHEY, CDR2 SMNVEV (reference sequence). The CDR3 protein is CASSTDIGYGYTF. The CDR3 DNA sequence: TGTGCCAGCAGTACGGACATCGGCTATGGCTACACCTTC.

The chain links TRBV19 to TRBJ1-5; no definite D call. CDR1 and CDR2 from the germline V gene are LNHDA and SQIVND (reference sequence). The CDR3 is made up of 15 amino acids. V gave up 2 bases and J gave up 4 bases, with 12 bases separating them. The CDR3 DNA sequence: TGTGCCAGTAGTATACCTGGGGTGGGGAATCAGCCCCAGCATTTT. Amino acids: CASSIPGVGNQPQHF.

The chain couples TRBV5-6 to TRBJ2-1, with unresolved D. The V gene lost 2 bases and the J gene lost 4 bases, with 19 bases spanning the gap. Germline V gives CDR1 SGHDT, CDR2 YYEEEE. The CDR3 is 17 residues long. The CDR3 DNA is TGTGCCAGCAGCTTAAGAAGTCCCGAAAAACTATACAATGAGCAGTTCTTC. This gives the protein CASSLRSPEKLYNEQFF.

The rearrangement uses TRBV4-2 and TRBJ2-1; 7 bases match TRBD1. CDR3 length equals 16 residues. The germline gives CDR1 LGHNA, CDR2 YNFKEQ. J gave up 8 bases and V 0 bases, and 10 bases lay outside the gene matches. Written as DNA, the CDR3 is TGTGCCAGCAGCCAAGATGGAGGCAGGGGGAGCGATGAGCAGTTCTTC. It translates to CASSQDGGRGSDEQFF.

The CDR3 nucleotides read TGTGCCAGCACCCCCAGGGCGGGAGCTCTCCATGAGCAGTTCTTC. Its translation: CASTPRAGALHEQFF. The chain uses TRBV6-4 and TRBJ2-1, with 7 bases matching TRBD2. The germline CDR1 and CDR2 sequences are MRHNA and SNTAGT. This CDR3 comprises 15 residues. With 7 bases clipped from V and 8 bases from J, the junction kept 14 bases outside the gene matches.

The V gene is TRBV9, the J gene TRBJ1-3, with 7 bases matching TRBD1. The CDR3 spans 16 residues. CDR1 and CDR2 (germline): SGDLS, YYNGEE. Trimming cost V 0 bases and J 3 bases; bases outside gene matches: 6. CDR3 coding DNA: TGTGCCAGCAGCGTAGAGGGGGCCCTTCTTGGAAACACCATATATTTT. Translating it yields CASSVEGALLGNTIYF. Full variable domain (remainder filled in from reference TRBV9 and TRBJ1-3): DSGVTQTPKHLITATGQRVTLRCSPRSGDLSVYWYQQSLDQGLQFLIQYYNGEERAKGNILERFSAQQFPDLHSELNLSSLELGDSALYFCASSVEGALLGNTIYFGEGSWLTVV.

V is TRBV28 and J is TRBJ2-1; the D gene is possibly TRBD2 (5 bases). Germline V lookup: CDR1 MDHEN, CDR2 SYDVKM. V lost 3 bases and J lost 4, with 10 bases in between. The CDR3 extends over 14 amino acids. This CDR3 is CASSLNGVYNEQFF. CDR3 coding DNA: TGTGCCAGCAGTTTGAACGGGGTATACAATGAGCAGTTCTTC.

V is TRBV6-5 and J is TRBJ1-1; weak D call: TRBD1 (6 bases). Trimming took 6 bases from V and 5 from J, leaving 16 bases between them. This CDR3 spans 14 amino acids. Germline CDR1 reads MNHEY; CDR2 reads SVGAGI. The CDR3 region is CASSPAGTTTEAFF. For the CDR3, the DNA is TGTGCCAGCAGCCCAGCAGGGACAACGACTGAAGCTTTCTTT.

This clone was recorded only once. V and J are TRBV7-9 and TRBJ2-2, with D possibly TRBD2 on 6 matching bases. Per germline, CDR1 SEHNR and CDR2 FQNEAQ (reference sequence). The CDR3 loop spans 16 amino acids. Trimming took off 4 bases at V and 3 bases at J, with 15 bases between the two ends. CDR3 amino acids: CASSYGGWRDTGELFF. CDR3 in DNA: TGTGCCAGCAGCTACGGAGGGTGGAGGGACACCGGGGAGCTGTTTTTT.

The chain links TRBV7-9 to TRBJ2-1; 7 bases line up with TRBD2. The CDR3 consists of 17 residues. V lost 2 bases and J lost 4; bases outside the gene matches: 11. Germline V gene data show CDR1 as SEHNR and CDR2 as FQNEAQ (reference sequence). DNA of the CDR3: TGTGCCAGCAGCTTACCCACTGAGCGGGACCTATACAATGAGCAGTTCTTC. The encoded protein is CASSLPTERDLYNEQFF.

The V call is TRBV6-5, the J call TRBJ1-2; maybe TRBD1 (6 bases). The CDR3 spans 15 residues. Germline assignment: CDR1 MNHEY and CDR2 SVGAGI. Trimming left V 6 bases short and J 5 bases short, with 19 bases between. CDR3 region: CASRSPGQLRYGYTF. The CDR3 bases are TGTGCCAGCAGATCACCAGGACAGCTTAGATATGGCTACACCTTC.

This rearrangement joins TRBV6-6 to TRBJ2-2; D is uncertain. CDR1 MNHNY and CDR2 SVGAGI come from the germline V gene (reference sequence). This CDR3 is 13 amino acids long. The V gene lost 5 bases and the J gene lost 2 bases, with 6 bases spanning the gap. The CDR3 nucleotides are TGTGCCAGCAGTACCCCTAACACCGGGGAGCTGTTTTTT. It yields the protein CASSTPNTGELFF.

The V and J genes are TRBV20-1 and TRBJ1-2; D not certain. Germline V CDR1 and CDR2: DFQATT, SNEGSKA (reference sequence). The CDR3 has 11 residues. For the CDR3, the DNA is TGCAGCCTGACGAATATAAATGGCTACACCTTC. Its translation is CSLTNINGYTF.

The CDR3 DNA sequence: TGCGCCAGCAGCCAAGAATGGGAAGAGAACATTCAGTACTTC. Amino acids: CASSQEWEENIQYF. The rearrangement joins TRBV4-3 to TRBJ2-4, with D hard to call. Per germline, CDR1 LGHNA and CDR2 YSLEER. There are 14 residues in the CDR3. The ends were cut back, 0 bases at V and 7 bases at J, with 10 bases in the middle.

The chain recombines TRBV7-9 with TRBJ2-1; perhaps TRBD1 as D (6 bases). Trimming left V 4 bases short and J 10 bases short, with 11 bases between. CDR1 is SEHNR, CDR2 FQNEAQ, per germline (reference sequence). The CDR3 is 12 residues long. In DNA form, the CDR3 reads TGTGCCAGCAGCTCACAGGGTAACGAGCAGTTCTTC. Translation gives CASSSQGNEQFF.

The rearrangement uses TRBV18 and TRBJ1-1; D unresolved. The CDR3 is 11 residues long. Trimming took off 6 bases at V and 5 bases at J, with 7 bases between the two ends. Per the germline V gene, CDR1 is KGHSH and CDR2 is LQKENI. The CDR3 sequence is CASSRWTEAFF. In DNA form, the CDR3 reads TGTGCCAGCTCCCGATGGACTGAAGCTTTCTTT.

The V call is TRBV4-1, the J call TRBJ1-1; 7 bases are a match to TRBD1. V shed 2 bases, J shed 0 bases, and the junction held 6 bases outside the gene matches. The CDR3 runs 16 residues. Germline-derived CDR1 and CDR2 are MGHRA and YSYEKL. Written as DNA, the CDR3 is TGCGCCAGCAGCCAAACCGGGACAGTCATGAACACTGAAGCTTTCTTT. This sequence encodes CASSQTGTVMNTEAFF.

The CDR3 loop reads CASSLGRGTEAFF. The CDR3 region has the DNA TGTGCCAGCAGTTTGGGGCGGGGCACTGAAGCTTTCTTT. J is TRBJ1-1 and V is TRBV27; tentative D call: TRBD1 (5 bases). Trimming left V 3 bases short and J 4 bases short, with 9 bases between. The CDR3 spans 13 residues. The germline V gene has CDR1 MNHEY and CDR2 SMNVEV (reference sequence).

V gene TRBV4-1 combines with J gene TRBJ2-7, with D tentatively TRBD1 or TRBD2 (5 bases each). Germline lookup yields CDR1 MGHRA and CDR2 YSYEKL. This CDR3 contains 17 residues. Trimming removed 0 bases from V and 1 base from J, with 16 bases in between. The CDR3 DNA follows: TGCGCCAGCAGCCAAGATGGGTGGGGGAGTAGGTCCTACGAGCAGTACTTC. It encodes CASSQDGWGSRSYEQYF.

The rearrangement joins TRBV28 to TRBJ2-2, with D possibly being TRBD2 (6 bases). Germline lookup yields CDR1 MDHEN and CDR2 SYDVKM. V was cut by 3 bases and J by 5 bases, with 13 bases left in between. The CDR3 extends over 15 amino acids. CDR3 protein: CASSFGGIRTGELFF. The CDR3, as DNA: TGTGCCAGCAGTTTTGGGGGGATCAGGACCGGGGAGCTGTTTTTT.